These 22 T cell receptor beta chains share one sample of origin, sequenced in a study of shared T cell receptors in the human thymus. Produced via immunoSEQ multiplex PCR; TCRdb's table is partial and in-frame only. The sample has hundreds of thousands of clones; approximately 89% are singletons. These sequences were also reported in another study, on human thymus T cells.

Material for sequencing was thymocytes. Receptors originate from a boy in the first two years of life with a congenital heart defect.

The chain uses TRBV20-1 and TRBJ1-1; D is ambiguous. The CDR3 is 11 amino acids. Trimming left V 2 bases short and J 6 bases short, with 7 bases between. Germline V gives CDR1 DFQATT, CDR2 SNEGSKA (reference sequence). The CDR3 here is CSARTMAEAFF. The CDR3 DNA reads as TGCAGTGCTAGAACTATGGCTGAAGCTTTCTTT.

This sequence joins TRBV15 and TRBJ1-5, with TRBD1 identical over 9 bases. Germline CDR1 and CDR2: LNHNV and YYDKDF (reference sequence). The J segment lost 0 bases and the V segment lost 0 bases, leaving 6 bases of the junction unmatched. This CDR3 has 18 residues. Here the CDR3 reads CATSREKDRGDSNQPQHF. CDR3 nucleotides: TGTGCCACCAGCAGAGAAAAGGACAGGGGAGATAGCAATCAGCCCCAGCATTTT.

The rearrangement links TRBV19 to TRBJ2-7; possibly TRBD2 for D (6 bases). The CDR3 is 14 residues long. V was pared by 11 bases and J by 2 bases, with 19 bases between. CDR1 is LNHDA and CDR2 is SQIVND in the germline V gene (reference sequence). The CDR3 DNA sequence: TGTGCCTCTAATCAAGGAGGGGTCACCTACGAGCAGTACTTC. Translated: CASNQGGVTYEQYF.

The genes are TRBV7-9 and TRBJ1-2; D gene uncertain. The V end was cut by 5 bases, the J end by 4 bases, with 11 bases between. CDR3 size: 13 residues. Germline V gives CDR1 SEHNR, CDR2 FQNEAQ (reference sequence). The DNA of the CDR3 is TGTGCCAGCAGCGCAGACCCAGGCTATGGCTACACCTTC. Translating gives CASSADPGYGYTF.

CDR3 loop: CASRTGTGNNQPQHF. The CDR3 DNA reads TGTGCCAGCAGAACCGGGACAGGGAACAATCAGCCCCAGCATTTT. This chain connects TRBV6-5 to TRBJ1-5; 9 bases are a match to TRBD1. This CDR3 spans 15 amino acids. V was pared by 6 bases and J by 3 bases, with 6 bases of the junction left unmatched. Germline V lookup: CDR1 MNHEY, CDR2 SVGAGI.

This chain links TRBV4-3 with TRBJ2-6, with D perhaps TRBD1 (6 bases). Trimming took 4 bases from V and 0 from J, leaving 16 bases between them. Germline-derived CDR1 and CDR2 are LGHNA and YSLEER. There are 18 residues in the CDR3. CDR3 sequence (DNA): TGCGCCAGCAGCCTGGACAGACACACGGCCTCTGGGGCCAACGTCCTGACTTTC. Translating it yields CASSLDRHTASGANVLTF.

The chain combines TRBV18 with TRBJ2-5; perhaps TRBD1 as D (6 bases). The V end was cut by 6 bases, the J end by 3 bases, with 23 bases between. Germline CDR1 reads KGHSH; CDR2 reads LQKENI. The CDR3 contains 17 residues. CDR3 bases: TGTGCCAGCTCTCGCAAAGGGAAACAGGGAGCCGAAGAGACCCAGTACTTC. It is translated as CASSRKGKQGAEETQYF.

This chain connects TRBV5-6 to TRBJ2-3, with TRBD1 as a possible D gene (6 bases). The germline V and J ends were trimmed by 2 bases and 2 bases, with 12 bases remaining between them. CDR1 is SGHDT, CDR2 YYEEEE, per germline. CDR3 length: 15 amino acids. CDR3 coding DNA: TGTGCCAGCAGCTTTCCGGGACATCACACAGATACGCAGTATTTT. Translated, it gives CASSFPGHHTDTQYF. The variable domain in full, with the rest retrieved from reference TRBV5-6 and TRBJ2-3, is DAGVTQSPTHLIKTRGQQVTLRCSPKSGHDTVSWYQQALGQGPQFIFQYYEEEERQRGNFPDRFSGHQFPNYSSELNVNALLLGDSALYLCASSFPGHHTDTQYFGPGTRLTVL.

The chain uses TRBV4-3 and TRBJ1-6; possibly TRBD1 for D (6 bases). The CDR3 is 16 residues long. The V and J ends lost 1 base and 9 bases respectively, with 16 bases between them. Germline values: CDR1 LGHNA, CDR2 YSLEER. This chain's CDR3 is CASSQAPGAISSPLHF. DNA of the CDR3: TGCGCCAGCAGCCAAGCGCCAGGGGCCATTAGTTCACCCCTCCACTTT.

V gene TRBV18 combines with J gene TRBJ1-4; D gene unclear. V was clipped by 3 bases and J by 8 bases, with 19 bases between them. CDR3 length: 16 residues. The germline CDR1 and CDR2 sequences are KGHSH and LQKENI. For the CDR3, the DNA is TGTGCCAGCTCACCGGGGTTCGGAGGCCCAGAGGAAAAACTGTTTTTT. It specifies CASSPGFGGPEEKLFF.

The genes are TRBV18 and TRBJ2-7; a possible D gene is TRBD2 (5 bases). This CDR3 is built from 13 residues. With 2 bases removed from V and 4 bases from J, the gap between germline ends came to 9 bases. Germline CDR1 reads KGHSH; CDR2 reads LQKENI. The CDR3 reads CASSPIRGYEQYF. The CDR3 DNA follows: TGTGCCAGCTCACCAATTCGCGGGTACGAGCAGTACTTC.

The chain links TRBV12-1 to TRBJ2-5; no DNA check was done on the table's D call, TRBD2. TRBV12-1 is termed a pseudogene. This CDR3 is 16 amino acids long. The DNA for the CDR3 is TGTGCCAGCAGGGGACTAGCGGAGAGGGGCCAAGAGACCCAGTACTTC. The encoded protein is CASRGLAERGQETQYF.

V is TRBV4-3 and J is TRBJ1-5; no clear D gene. Between the trimmed V and J ends, which lost 0 bases and 0 bases, there was a span of 9 bases. This CDR3 is 16 amino acids long. CDR1 is LGHNA and CDR2 is YSLEER in the germline V gene. CDR3 DNA sequence: TGCGCCAGCAGCCAAGATCGCGGATATAGCAATCAGCCCCAGCATTTT. As protein: CASSQDRGYSNQPQHF.

This chain connects TRBV6-1 to TRBJ2-3; 10 nucleotides agree with TRBD1. Per germline, CDR1 MNHNS and CDR2 SASEGT. This CDR3 spans 15 amino acids. Trimming removed 6 bases from V and 4 bases from J; junction bases left unmatched: 7. The CDR3 spells CASSERDRGSDTQYF. The CDR3 DNA follows: TGTGCCAGCAGCGAACGGGACAGGGGCTCAGATACGCAGTATTTT.

The rearrangement links TRBV29-1 to TRBJ1-4; no firm D call. The CDR3 length is 13 residues. Trimming pared 7 bases from V and 4 bases from J, leaving 13 bases between. Germline V gene sequence: CDR1 SQVTM, CDR2 ANQGSEA. The CDR3 region has the DNA TGCAGCGCAGACACCGGACTTAATGAAAAACTGTTTTTT. Its translation: CSADTGLNEKLFF.

V is TRBV5-6 and J is TRBJ1-2; 8 positions agree with TRBD1. V lost 1 base, J lost 0 bases, and 8 bases stayed unmatched. The germline V gene encodes CDR1 SGHDT and CDR2 YYEEEE. The CDR3 consists of 17 residues. In nucleotides, the CDR3 is TGTGCCAGCAGCTTGTGGCCAGGGGGCACTACTAACTATGGCTACACCTTC. This codes for CASSLWPGGTTNYGYTF.

The genes are TRBV19 and TRBJ1-2; a weak D match, TRBD1 (6 bases). Germline assignment: CDR1 LNHDA and CDR2 SQIVND (reference sequence). The CDR3 consists of 15 residues. Between the trimmed V and J ends, which lost 5 bases and 4 bases, there was a span of 17 bases. The CDR3 region is CASSATGHLSYGYTF. CDR3 DNA sequence: TGTGCCAGTAGTGCTACGGGACACCTAAGCTATGGCTACACCTTC.

The count of this clone is one. The chain carries TRBV6-5 and TRBJ2-5; possibly TRBD2 for D (5 bases). Germline V gene lookup returns CDR1 MNHEY and CDR2 SVGAGI. There are 14 residues in the CDR3. V lost 6 bases, J lost 1 base, and 12 bases lay in between. The CDR3: CASSYGLFQETQYF. Written as DNA, the CDR3 is TGTGCCAGCAGCTACGGACTTTTCCAAGAGACCCAGTACTTC.

The V and J genes are TRBV18 and TRBJ1-1; no firm D call. The V end lost 3 bases, the J end lost 5 bases, and 7 bases lay between the germline ends. CDR1 and CDR2 from the germline V gene are KGHSH and LQKENI. The CDR3 sequence is 12 residues long. CDR3 region: CASSPEGTEAFF. Written as DNA, the CDR3 is TGTGCCAGCTCACCTGAGGGTACTGAAGCTTTCTTT.

The chain uses TRBV2 and TRBJ2-3, with D perhaps matching TRBD2 (7 bases). Trimming cost V 10 bases and J 4 bases, with 27 bases left between them. The CDR3 spans 17 residues. CDR1 SNHLY and CDR2 FYNNEI come from the germline V gene. Written as DNA, the CDR3 is TGTGCCACCACTCGTCGGGGGGCCCAGTCGGACGCAGATACGCAGTATTTT. The encoded protein is CATTRRGAQSDADTQYF.

The genes are TRBV2 and TRBJ2-5; no clear D gene. The J call may be faulty, since TRBJ2-7 better matches the DNA end. Germline lookup yields CDR1 SNHLY and CDR2 FYNNEI. The CDR3 covers 13 residues. This chain's CDR3 is CASSEAGNYEQYF. CDR3 in DNA: TGTGCCAGCAGTGAAGCAGGAAACTACGAGCAGTACTTC.

J is TRBJ1-2 and V is TRBV15; 12 nucleotides match TRBD1. The junction had 11 bases not matched to a gene; V was cut back by 0 bases and J by 6 bases. The CDR3 runs 18 residues. Germline assignment: CDR1 LNHNV and CDR2 YYDKDF (reference sequence). DNA of the CDR3: TGTGCCACCAGCAGAGATTTTCTCGAGGGGGACAGGGGGCATGGCTACACCTTC. Amino acids: CATSRDFLEGDRGHGYTF.